This T cell receptor beta chain was found in a study of beta chain features in type 1 diabetes. The CDR3 is 18 residues long. V was shortened by 2 bases and J by 0 bases, with 20 bases between the two germline ends. Germline CDR1 is GTSNPN and CDR2 is SVGIG (reference sequence). Sequencing targeted expressed TCRB transcripts, as all isolated RNA had been reverse transcribed. Sequencing used immunoSEQ multiplex PCR; TCRdb keeps in-frame clones, though not all of them. This table has under 350,000 clones, 8% appearing once. The source material was central memory CD4+ T cells from blood. The chain employs TRBV30 and TRBJ1-3; tentatively, D is TRBD1 (5 bases). This receptor was obtained from a young woman in good health. The CDR3 nucleotides read TGTGCCTGGAGTCCCTTCGACATGGCAGGGAACTCTGGAAACACCATATATTTT. It is translated as CAWSPFDMAGNSGNTIYF. Full variable domain (outside the CDR3, taken from reference TRBV30 and TRBJ1-3): SQTIHQWPATLVQPVGSPLSLECTVEGTSNPNLYWYRQAAGRGLQLLFYSVGIGQISSEVPQNLSASRPQDRQFILSSKKLLLSDSGFYLCAWSPFDMAGNSGNTIYFGEGSWLTVV.